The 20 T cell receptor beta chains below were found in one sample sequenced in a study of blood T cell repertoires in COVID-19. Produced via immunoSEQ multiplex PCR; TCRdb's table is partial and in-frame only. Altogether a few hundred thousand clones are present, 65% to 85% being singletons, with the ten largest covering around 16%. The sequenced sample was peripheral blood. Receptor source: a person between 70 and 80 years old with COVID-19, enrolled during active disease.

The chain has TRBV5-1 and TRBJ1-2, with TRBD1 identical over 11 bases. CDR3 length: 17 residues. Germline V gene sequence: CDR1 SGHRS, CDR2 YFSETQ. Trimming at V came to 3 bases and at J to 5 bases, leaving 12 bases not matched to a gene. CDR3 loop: CASSSGTGGLVSYGYTF. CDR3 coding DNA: TGCGCCAGCAGCTCCGGGACAGGGGGACTGGTATCGTATGGCTACACCTTC.

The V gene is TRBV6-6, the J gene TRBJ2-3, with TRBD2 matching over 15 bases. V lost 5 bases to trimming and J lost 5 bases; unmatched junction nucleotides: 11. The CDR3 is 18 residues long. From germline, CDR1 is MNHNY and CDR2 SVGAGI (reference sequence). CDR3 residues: CASSPRAPGLAGGDTQYF. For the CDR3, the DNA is TGTGCCAGCAGTCCGCGTGCTCCGGGACTAGCGGGAGGAGATACGCAGTATTTT.

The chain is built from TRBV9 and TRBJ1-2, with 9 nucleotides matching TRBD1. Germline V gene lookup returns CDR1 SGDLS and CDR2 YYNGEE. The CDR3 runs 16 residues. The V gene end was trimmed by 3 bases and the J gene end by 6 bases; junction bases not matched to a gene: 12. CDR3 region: CASSARDRVHTHGYTF. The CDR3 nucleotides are TGTGCCAGCAGCGCCCGGGACAGGGTTCATACGCATGGCTACACCTTC.

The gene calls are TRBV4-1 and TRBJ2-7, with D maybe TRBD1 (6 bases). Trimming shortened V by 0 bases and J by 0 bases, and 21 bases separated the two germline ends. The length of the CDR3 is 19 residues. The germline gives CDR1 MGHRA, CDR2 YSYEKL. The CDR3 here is CASSQDIEARADSSYEQYF. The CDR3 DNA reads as TGCGCCAGCAGCCAAGATATTGAGGCACGAGCGGACAGCTCCTACGAGCAGTACTTC.

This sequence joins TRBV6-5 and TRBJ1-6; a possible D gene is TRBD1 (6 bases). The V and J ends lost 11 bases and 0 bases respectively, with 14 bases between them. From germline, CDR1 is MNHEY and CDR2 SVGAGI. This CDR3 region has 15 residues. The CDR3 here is CAGQKQSSYNSPLHF. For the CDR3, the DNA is TGTGCCGGACAGAAGCAAAGCTCCTATAATTCACCCCTCCACTTT.

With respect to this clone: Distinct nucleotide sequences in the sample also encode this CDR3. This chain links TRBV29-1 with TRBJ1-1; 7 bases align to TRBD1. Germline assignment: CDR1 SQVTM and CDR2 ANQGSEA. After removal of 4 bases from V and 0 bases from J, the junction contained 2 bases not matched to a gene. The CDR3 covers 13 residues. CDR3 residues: CSVATGMNTEAFF. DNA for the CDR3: TGCAGCGTTGCGACAGGGATGAACACTGAAGCTTTCTTT.

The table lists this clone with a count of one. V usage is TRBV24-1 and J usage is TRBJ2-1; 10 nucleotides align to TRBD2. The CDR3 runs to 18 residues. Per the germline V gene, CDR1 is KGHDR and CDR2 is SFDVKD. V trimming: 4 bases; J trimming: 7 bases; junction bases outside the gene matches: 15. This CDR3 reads CATSEGGTSEMERNEQFF. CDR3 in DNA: TGTGCCACCAGTGAGGGCGGGACTAGCGAGATGGAGCGGAATGAGCAGTTCTTC.

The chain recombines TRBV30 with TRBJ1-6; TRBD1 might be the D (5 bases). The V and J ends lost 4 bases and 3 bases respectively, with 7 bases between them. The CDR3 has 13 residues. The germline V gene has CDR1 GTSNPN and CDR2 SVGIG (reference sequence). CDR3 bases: TGTGCCTGGATGGGGGGCTATAATTCACCCCTCCACTTT. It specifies CAWMGGYNSPLHF.

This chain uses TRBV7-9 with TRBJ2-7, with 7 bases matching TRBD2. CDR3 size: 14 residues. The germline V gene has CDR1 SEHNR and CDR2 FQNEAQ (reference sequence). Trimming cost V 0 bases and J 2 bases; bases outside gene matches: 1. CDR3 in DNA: TGTGCCAGCAGCTTAGCAGCGGGGACCTACGAGCAGTACTTC. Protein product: CASSLAAGTYEQYF.

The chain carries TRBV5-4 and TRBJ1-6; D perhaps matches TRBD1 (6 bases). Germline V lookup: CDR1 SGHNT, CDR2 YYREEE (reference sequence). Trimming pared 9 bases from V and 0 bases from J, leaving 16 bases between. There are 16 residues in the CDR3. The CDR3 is CATLVTGLSYNSPLHF. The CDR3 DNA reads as TGTGCCACCCTGGTGACAGGCCTCTCCTATAATTCACCCCTCCACTTT. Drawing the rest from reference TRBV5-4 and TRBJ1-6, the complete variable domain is ETGVTQSPTHLIKTRGQQVTLRCSSQSGHNTVSWYQQALGQGPQFIFQYYREEENGRGNFPPRFSGLQFPNYSSELNVNALELDDSALYLCATLVTGLSYNSPLHFGNGTRLTVT.

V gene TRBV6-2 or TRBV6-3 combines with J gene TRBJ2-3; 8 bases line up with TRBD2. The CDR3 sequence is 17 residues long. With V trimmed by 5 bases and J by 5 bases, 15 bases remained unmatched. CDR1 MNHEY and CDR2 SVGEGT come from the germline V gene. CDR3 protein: CASSLQPGTRERDTQYF. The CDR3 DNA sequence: TGTGCCAGCAGTCTACAACCGGGGACTAGAGAACGAGATACGCAGTATTTT.

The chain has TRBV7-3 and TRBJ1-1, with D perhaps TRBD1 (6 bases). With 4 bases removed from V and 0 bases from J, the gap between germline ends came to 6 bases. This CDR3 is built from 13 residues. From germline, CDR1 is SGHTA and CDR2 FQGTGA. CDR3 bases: TGTGCCAGCAGCTGGACAGTGAACACTGAAGCTTTCTTT. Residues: CASSWTVNTEAFF.

In nucleotides, the CDR3 is TGTGCCAGCAGCGTAGTTGACACACCGAACACCGGGGAGCTGTTTTTT. Translation: CASSVVDTPNTGELFF. The chain employs TRBV9 and TRBJ2-2; D is undetermined. Trimming removed 0 bases at V and 0 bases at J, with 9 bases between. Germline V gene lookup returns CDR1 SGDLS and CDR2 YYNGEE. This CDR3 region has 16 residues.

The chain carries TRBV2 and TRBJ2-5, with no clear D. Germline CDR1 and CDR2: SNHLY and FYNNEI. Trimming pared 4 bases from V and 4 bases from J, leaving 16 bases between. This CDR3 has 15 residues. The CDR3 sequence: CASSVIVGQPETQYF. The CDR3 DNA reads TGTGCCAGCAGTGTCATTGTTGGGCAACCAGAGACCCAGTACTTC.

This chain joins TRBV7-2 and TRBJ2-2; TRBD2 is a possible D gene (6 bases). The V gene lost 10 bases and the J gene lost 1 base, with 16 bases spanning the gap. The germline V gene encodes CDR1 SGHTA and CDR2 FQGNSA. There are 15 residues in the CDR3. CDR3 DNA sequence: TGTGCCACCGCGGACGGGAGCAAGAACACCGGGGAGCTGTTTTTT. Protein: CATADGSKNTGELFF.

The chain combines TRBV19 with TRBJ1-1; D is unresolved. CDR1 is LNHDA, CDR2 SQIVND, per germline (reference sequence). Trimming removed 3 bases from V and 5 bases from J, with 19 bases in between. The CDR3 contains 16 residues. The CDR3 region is CASSMVSGAVRTEAFF. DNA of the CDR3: TGTGCCAGTAGTATGGTCTCCGGAGCCGTTCGTACTGAAGCTTTCTTT.

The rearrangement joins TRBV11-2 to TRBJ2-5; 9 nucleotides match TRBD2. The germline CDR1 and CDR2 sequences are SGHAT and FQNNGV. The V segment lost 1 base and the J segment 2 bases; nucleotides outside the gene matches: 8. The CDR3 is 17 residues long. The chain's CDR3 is CASSLGFSGGSQETQYF. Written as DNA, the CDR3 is TGTGCCAGCAGCTTAGGCTTTAGCGGGGGATCACAAGAGACCCAGTACTTC.

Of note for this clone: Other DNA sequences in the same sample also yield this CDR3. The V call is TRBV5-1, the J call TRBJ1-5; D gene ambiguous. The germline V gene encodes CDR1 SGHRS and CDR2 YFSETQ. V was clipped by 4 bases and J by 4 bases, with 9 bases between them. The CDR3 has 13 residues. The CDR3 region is CASSPGGNQPQHF. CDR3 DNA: TGCGCCAGCAGCCCCGGAGGGAATCAGCCCCAGCATTTT.

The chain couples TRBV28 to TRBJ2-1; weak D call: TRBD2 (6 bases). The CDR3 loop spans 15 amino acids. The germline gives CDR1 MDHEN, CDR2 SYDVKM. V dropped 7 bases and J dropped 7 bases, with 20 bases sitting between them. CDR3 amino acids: CASIVRLDSLNEQFF. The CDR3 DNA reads TGTGCCAGCATCGTCCGACTAGATAGTCTGAATGAGCAGTTCTTC.

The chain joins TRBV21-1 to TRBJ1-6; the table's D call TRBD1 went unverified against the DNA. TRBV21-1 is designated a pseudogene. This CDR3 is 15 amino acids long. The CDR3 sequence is CASSNYRQPDSPLHF. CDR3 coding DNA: TGTGCCAGCAGCAACTATCGACAGCCGGATTCACCCCTCCACTTT.